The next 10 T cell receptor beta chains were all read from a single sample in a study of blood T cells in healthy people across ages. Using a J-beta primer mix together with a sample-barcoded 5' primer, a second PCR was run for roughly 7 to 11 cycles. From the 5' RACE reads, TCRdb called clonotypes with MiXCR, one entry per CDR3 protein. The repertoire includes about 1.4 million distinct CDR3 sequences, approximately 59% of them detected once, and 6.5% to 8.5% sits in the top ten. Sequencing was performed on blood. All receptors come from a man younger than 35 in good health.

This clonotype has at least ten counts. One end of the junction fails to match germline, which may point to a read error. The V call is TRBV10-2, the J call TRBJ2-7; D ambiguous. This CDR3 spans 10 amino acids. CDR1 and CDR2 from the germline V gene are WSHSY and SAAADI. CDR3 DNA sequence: TGCGCCAGCAATGAGTACGAGCAGTACTTC. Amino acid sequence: CASNEYEQYF.

CDR3 residues: CASSLEGGATNEKLFF. The CDR3 DNA sequence: TGTGCCAGCAGTTTGGAAGGAGGGGCAACTAATGAAAAACTGTTTTTT. This rearrangement joins TRBV6-5 to TRBJ1-4; TRBD1 is a possible D gene (5 bases). The V and J ends lost 4 bases and 0 bases respectively, with 12 bases between them. The CDR3 runs 16 residues. Germline V gene sequence: CDR1 MNHEY, CDR2 SVGAGI.

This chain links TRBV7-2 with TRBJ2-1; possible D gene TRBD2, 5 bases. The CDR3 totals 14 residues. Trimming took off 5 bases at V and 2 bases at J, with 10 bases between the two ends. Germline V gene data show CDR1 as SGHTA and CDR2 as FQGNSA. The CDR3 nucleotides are TGTGCCAGCAGCCGGGGTTCCACCTACAATGAGCAGTTCTTC. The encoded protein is CASSRGSTYNEQFF.

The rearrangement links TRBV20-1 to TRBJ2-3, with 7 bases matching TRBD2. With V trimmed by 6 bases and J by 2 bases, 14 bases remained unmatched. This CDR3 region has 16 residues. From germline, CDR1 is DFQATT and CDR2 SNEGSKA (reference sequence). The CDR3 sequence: CSALPWGGGNTDTQYF. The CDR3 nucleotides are TGCAGTGCGCTACCGTGGGGGGGAGGCAACACAGATACGCAGTATTTT.

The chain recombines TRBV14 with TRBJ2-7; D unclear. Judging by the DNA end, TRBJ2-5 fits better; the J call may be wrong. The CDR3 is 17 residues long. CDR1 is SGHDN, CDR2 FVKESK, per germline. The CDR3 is CASSQPFGRSFQETQYF. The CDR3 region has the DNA TGTGCCAGCAGCCAGCCGTTCGGAAGAAGTTTCCAAGAGACCCAGTACTTC.

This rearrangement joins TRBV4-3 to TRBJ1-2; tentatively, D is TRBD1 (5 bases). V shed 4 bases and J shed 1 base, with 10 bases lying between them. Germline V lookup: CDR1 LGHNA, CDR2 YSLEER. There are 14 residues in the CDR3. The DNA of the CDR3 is TGCGCCAGCAGCCGGGCGGGGGGTAACTATGGCTACACCTTC. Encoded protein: CASSRAGGNYGYTF.

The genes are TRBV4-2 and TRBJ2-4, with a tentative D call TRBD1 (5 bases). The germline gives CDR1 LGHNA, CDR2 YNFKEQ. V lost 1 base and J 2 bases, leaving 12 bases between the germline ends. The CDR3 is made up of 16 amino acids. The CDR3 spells CASSQAIRQTKNIQYF. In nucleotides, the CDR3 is TGTGCCAGCAGCCAAGCGATCCGACAGACCAAAAACATTCAGTACTTC.

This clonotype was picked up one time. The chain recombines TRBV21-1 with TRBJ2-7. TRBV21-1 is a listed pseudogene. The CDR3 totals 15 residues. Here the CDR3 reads CASSNFTHSGYEQYF. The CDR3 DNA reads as TGTGCCAGCAGCAATTTTACCCATTCGGGCTACGAGCAGTACTTC.

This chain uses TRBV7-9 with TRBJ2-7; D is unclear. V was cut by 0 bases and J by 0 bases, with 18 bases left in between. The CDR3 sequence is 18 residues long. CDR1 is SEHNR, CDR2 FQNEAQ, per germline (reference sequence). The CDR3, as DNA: TGTGCCAGCAGCTTAGCGCTTCCGGGCCCGTCGAGCTCCTACGAGCAGTACTTC. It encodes CASSLALPGPSSSYEQYF.

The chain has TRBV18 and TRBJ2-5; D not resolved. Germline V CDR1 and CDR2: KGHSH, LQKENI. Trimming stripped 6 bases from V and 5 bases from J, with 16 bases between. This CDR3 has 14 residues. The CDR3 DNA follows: TGTGCCAGCTCCTCTAACGGGCCCCGGGAGACCCAGTACTTC. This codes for CASSSNGPRETQYF.